The 16 T cell receptor beta chains given below trace back to one sample, sequenced in a study of shared clonotypes between healthy human individuals (dated by TCRdb to the early 2020s). Library preparation employed the immunoSEQ multiplex PCR assay. The table comes from immuneACCESS by way of TCRdb, which keeps in-frame sequences with V and J called. Part of the clones is missing from these tables; in studies checked, under half for an unresolved V gene and the rest for unknown reasons. The sample has about 380,000 clones on record, 96% of them singletons. Together, the top ten hold 0.32% of the sample. Sample: memory CD8+ T cells sorted from blood. According to the study, the label for this sample's cell subset or site signals: CD45RO+ cells pooled with CCR7-negative TemRA cells. These receptors all stem from a man aged 30 to 45 in good health.

This sequence joins TRBV7-8 and TRBJ2-3, with TRBD2 matching over 9 bases. Germline trimming cut 5 bases from V and 0 bases from J; bases unmatched to any gene: 12. CDR1 is SGHVS and CDR2 is FQNEAQ in the germline V gene. The CDR3 has 18 amino acids. CDR3 loop: CASSPRLADYSSTDTQYF. The CDR3, as DNA: TGTGCCAGCAGCCCCAGACTAGCGGACTACTCTAGCACAGATACGCAGTATTTT.

The chain uses TRBV10-1 and TRBJ1-2; D gene uncertain. Trimming pared 4 bases from V and 8 bases from J, leaving 8 bases between. This CDR3 is 11 amino acids long. Germline CDR1 is WNHNN and CDR2 is SYGVQD (reference sequence). CDR3 region: CASSGVDGYTF. The CDR3, as DNA: TGCGCCAGCAGTGGAGTGGACGGCTACACCTTC.

The chain carries TRBV28 and TRBJ2-7; the match to TRBD2 covers 11 bases. The length of the CDR3 is 13 residues. Losses at the gene ends were 8 bases for V and 2 bases for J; bases not matched to a gene: 2. The germline CDR1 and CDR2 sequences are MDHEN and SYDVKM. Here the CDR3 DNA reads TGTGCCAGCCAGGGACTAGCGGCCTACGAGCAGTACTTC. This gives the protein CASQGLAAYEQYF.

CDR3 loop: CASRTGGSGANVLTF. The CDR3 DNA reads as TGTGCCAGTAGAACCGGGGGCTCTGGGGCCAACGTCCTGACTTTC. The chain employs TRBV19 and TRBJ2-6, with D perhaps matching TRBD2 (6 bases). Germline CDR1 reads LNHDA; CDR2 reads SQIVND (reference sequence). Deletions cut 6 bases from V and 0 bases from J, with 9 bases between. The CDR3 runs 15 residues.

V gene TRBV5-1 combines with J gene TRBJ2-3; 9 bases map to TRBD1. Germline trimming cut 1 base from V and 3 bases from J; bases unmatched to any gene: 6. The CDR3 covers 16 residues. Germline V gives CDR1 SGHRS, CDR2 YFSETQ. For the CDR3, the DNA is TGCGCCAGCAGCTTGCCCGGGACAGGGTTAACAGATACGCAGTATTTT. Protein: CASSLPGTGLTDTQYF.

The chain couples TRBV5-1 to TRBJ2-1; D is ambiguous. The V gene's germline CDR1 is SGHRS and CDR2 YFSETQ. The V end was cut by 5 bases, the J end by 4 bases, with 16 bases between. The length of the CDR3 is 15 residues. The CDR3 DNA reads TGCGCCAGCAGTTTGAGTACTGCTAGGTACAATGAGCAGTTCTTC. Protein product: CASSLSTARYNEQFF.

The chain is built from TRBV27 and TRBJ2-7, with a weak D call TRBD1 (5 bases). Trimming took 8 bases from V and 3 from J, leaving 17 bases between them. The CDR3 covers 14 residues. Germline V gene data show CDR1 as MNHEY and CDR2 as SMNVEV (reference sequence). This CDR3 is CASGRQGFFYEQYF. The CDR3 DNA follows: TGTGCCAGCGGCAGGCAGGGCTTCTTCTACGAGCAGTACTTC.

J is TRBJ2-3 and V is TRBV5-4; 7 bases match TRBD2. Germline CDR1 and CDR2: SGHNT and YYREEE (reference sequence). CDR3 length equals 16 residues. V shed 1 base, J shed 2 bases, and the junction held 7 bases outside the gene matches. The CDR3: CASSLKGLTFTDTQYF. The CDR3 coding sequence is TGTGCCAGCAGCTTGAAGGGACTAACGTTCACAGATACGCAGTATTTT.

This rearrangement joins TRBV5-1 to TRBJ2-1, with 8 bases that match TRBD2. V dropped 4 bases and J dropped 5; count of bases not matched to a gene: 8. The CDR3 totals 15 residues. Germline assignment: CDR1 SGHRS and CDR2 YFSETQ. The CDR3 sequence: CASSAGTSPHNEQFF. CDR3 DNA sequence: TGCGCCAGCAGCGCGGGGACTAGTCCCCACAATGAGCAGTTCTTC.

V usage is TRBV30 and J usage is TRBJ1-3; D possibly corresponds to TRBD1 (6 bases). The CDR3 length is 15 residues. Germline assignment: CDR1 GTSNPN and CDR2 SVGIG (reference sequence). V lost 2 bases, J lost 5 bases, and 16 bases lay in between. The CDR3 region is CAWSISGGRRNTIYF. In DNA, the CDR3 is TGTGCCTGGAGTATCTCGGGGGGCCGTCGAAACACCATATATTTT.

This chain links TRBV5-4 with TRBJ1-2, with D hard to call. The V gene's germline CDR1 is SGHNT and CDR2 YYREEE (reference sequence). V was cut by 0 bases and J by 13 bases, with 10 bases left in between. This CDR3 has 11 residues. The DNA of the CDR3 is TGTGCCAGCAGCTTGGGGCCACAGAGCACCTTC. This gives the protein CASSLGPQSTF.

This rearrangement joins TRBV11-2 to TRBJ2-1, with D uncertain. With 5 bases removed from V and 5 bases from J, the gap between germline ends came to 10 bases. The germline gives CDR1 SGHAT, CDR2 FQNNGV. The CDR3 extends over 13 amino acids. CDR3 sequence: CASSLYGNNEQFF. As DNA, the CDR3 is TGTGCCAGCAGCCTGTACGGCAACAATGAGCAGTTCTTC.

The chain links TRBV28 to TRBJ2-3; tentative D call: TRBD2 (5 bases). The ends were cut back, 10 bases at V and 0 bases at J, with 11 bases in the middle. Germline V lookup: CDR1 MDHEN, CDR2 SYDVKM. CDR3 length equals 13 residues. The CDR3 nucleotides are TGTGCCACCCGGGAATCTAGCACAGATACGCAGTATTTT. Its translation is CATRESSTDTQYF.

The chain combines TRBV30 with TRBJ1-1; 7 bases map to TRBD1. The V gene end was trimmed by 5 bases and the J gene end by 5 bases; junction bases not matched to a gene: 8. The CDR3 length is 13 residues. Germline loops: CDR1 GTSNPN, CDR2 SVGIG (reference sequence). CDR3 in amino acids: CAWRIDRATEAFF. CDR3 bases: TGTGCCTGGCGAATCGACAGGGCTACTGAAGCTTTCTTT. Combining the CDR3 with reference TRBV30 and TRBJ1-1 gives the whole variable domain SQTIHQWPATLVQPVGSPLSLECTVEGTSNPNLYWYRQAAGRGLQLLFYSVGIGQISSEVPQNLSASRPQDRQFILSSKKLLLSDSGFYLCAWRIDRATEAFFGQGTRLTVV.

This clone was recorded only once. The gene calls are TRBV19 and TRBJ2-3, with D possibly being TRBD1 (5 bases). Trimming pared 5 bases from V and 7 bases from J, leaving 10 bases between. Germline CDR1 is LNHDA and CDR2 is SQIVND (reference sequence). The CDR3 consists of 12 residues. As DNA, the CDR3 is TGTGCCAGTAGTCCCCGACAGTATACGCAGTATTTT. The encoded protein is CASSPRQYTQYF.

This clone was detected once. The CDR3 region is CASSLETGRGSTEAFF. CDR3 in DNA: TGTGCCAGCAGCTTGGAAACGGGGAGGGGGAGCACTGAAGCTTTCTTT. The rearrangement links TRBV5-4 to TRBJ1-1; possible D gene TRBD1, 6 bases. CDR3 length equals 16 residues. Per germline, CDR1 SGHNT and CDR2 YYREEE (reference sequence). The V end was cut by 0 bases, the J end by 4 bases, with 16 bases between.